This TCR beta chain emerged from a study of OX40 agonist ivuxolimab in advanced cancers. About the research overall: Patients were dosed with the agonistic anti-OX40 (CD134) antibody ivuxolimab.

Germline assignment: CDR1 MNHNS and CDR2 SASEGT. V dropped 1 base and J dropped 4; count of bases not matched to a gene: 3. CDR3 size: 15 residues. Autoimmune disease history or systemic immunosuppression excluded patients. Some clones are missing from TCRdb's copy, which holds only in-frame ones; the method was immunoSEQ multiplex PCR. The profile shows tens of thousands of clones, more than 75% of them singletons. This TCR was recovered from an adult with an advanced solid tumor such as melanoma, head and neck, liver or kidney cancer. Specimen: CD4+ or CD8+ T cells sorted from blood, collected in a trial of the OX40 agonist ivuxolimab. The rearrangement uses TRBV6-1 and TRBJ1-4, with 7 nucleotides matching TRBD1. For the CDR3, the DNA is TGTGCCAGCAGTGAAGAGGACAGGAGTAATGAAAAACTGTTTTTT. This gives the protein CASSEEDRSNEKLFF.